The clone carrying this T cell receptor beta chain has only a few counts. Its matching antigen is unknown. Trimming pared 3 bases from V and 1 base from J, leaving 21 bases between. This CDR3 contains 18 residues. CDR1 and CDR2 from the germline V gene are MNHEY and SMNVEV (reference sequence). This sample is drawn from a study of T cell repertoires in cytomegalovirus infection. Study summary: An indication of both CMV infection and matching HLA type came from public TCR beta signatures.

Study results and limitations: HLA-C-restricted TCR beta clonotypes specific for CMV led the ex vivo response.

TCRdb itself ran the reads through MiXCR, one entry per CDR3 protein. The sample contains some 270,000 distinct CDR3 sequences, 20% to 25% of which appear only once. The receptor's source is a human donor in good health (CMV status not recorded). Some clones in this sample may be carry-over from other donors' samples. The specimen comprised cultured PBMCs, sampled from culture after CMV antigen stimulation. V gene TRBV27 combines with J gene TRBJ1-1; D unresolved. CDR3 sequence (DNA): TGTGCCAGCAGTTTCTTTAGTCTCGGGTCCGGAGCGAACACTGAAGCTTTCTTT. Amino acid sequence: CASSFFSLGSGANTEAFF.